The clone carrying this T cell receptor (beta chain) was found many times. Its antigen is undetermined. This entry is derived from a study of T cells after posttransplantation cyclophosphamide. In germline, CDR1 is DFQATT, CDR2 SNEGSKA (reference sequence). The CDR3 has 11 residues. V was pared by 5 bases and J by 9 bases, with 11 bases between. Study-level findings and limits: Tissue-infiltrating T cells from skin or gut overlapped little with blood T cells. Later blood repertoires were often dominated by clones from the donor CD8+ memory compartment.

Method: immunoSEQ multiplex PCR; TCRdb's copy keeps in-frame clones and lacks some. The repertoire consists of around 1,800 clones, none detected only once. Cyclophosphamide on days +3 and +4 followed busulfan-fludarabine conditioning and a marrow graft. This chain links TRBV20-1 with TRBJ2-1, with D tentatively TRBD2 (6 bases). The receptor was isolated from a female patient in her 60s who received an allogeneic stem cell transplant from a related donor and was CMV-positive. Some T cells may have come from the graft donor. The sample was PBMCs, taken 33 days after allogeneic stem cell transplant with posttransplant cyclophosphamide. CDR3 sequence (DNA): TGCAGTGCTCCGGACTACCCTGAGCAGTTCTTC. Its translation: CSAPDYPEQFF.